Following are 6 T cell receptor beta chains from one sample sequenced in a study of blood T cell repertoires in COVID-19 (TCRdb year 2020). The library was built by means of the immunoSEQ multiplex PCR assay. The table was pulled from immuneACCESS by TCRdb, which kept in-frame rearrangements only. Such tables lose some clones; where checked, under half of the loss comes from unresolved V genes, and the rest has no known cause. This sample holds roughly 250,000 clones; 80% to 85% were observed only once. Approximately 1.5% of the sample is in the top ten clones. Sequenced sample: peripheral blood. These TCRs come from a woman aged 35 to 49 who had recovered from COVID-19.

As concerns this clone: The sample carries other DNA sequences with the same CDR3. The chain is built from TRBV19 and TRBJ2-1; possibly TRBD2 for D (5 bases). The CDR3 has 12 residues. Germline CDR1 LNHDA, CDR2 SQIVND (reference sequence). V lost 5 bases and J lost 9, with 11 bases in between. CDR3 amino acids: CASSPPRGEQFF. The DNA of the CDR3 is TGTGCCAGTAGTCCCCCCCGGGGTGAGCAGTTCTTC.

This clone showed up just a few times. The chain employs TRBV19 and TRBJ1-6; TRBD1 agrees at 8 bases. Germline CDR1 is LNHDA and CDR2 is SQIVND (reference sequence). With V trimmed by 4 bases and J by 10 bases, 6 bases remained unmatched. The CDR3 has 14 amino acids. This CDR3 is CASSTQGAHSPLHF. CDR3 DNA sequence: TGTGCCAGTAGTACGCAGGGGGCGCACTCACCCCTCCACTTT. The whole variable domain, filled in from reference TRBV19 and TRBJ1-6, reads DGGITQSPKYLFRKEGQNVTLSCEQNLNHDAMYWYRQDPGQGLRLIYYSQIVNDFQKGDIAEGYSVSREKKESFPLTVTSAQKNPTAFYLCASSTQGAHSPLHFGNGTRLTVT.

This clone has only one observation. The gene calls are TRBV6-1 and TRBJ1-6; maybe TRBD1 (6 bases). Trimming shortened V by 4 bases and J by 8 bases, and 18 bases separated the two germline ends. This CDR3 spans 16 amino acids. Germline CDR1 MNHNS, CDR2 SASEGT. The CDR3 DNA sequence: TGTGCCAGCAGTGTCGGGGGGGGGACAAATGATTCACCCCTCCACTTT. Translation: CASSVGGGTNDSPLHF.

This sequence joins TRBV12-3 or TRBV12-4 and TRBJ1-3; tentatively, D is TRBD1 (5 bases). The CDR3 spans 13 residues. The V end lost 7 bases, the J end lost 0 bases, and 7 bases lay between the germline ends. CDR3 amino acids: CASKDSSGNTIYF. The CDR3 DNA follows: TGTGCCAGCAAAGACAGCTCTGGAAACACCATATATTTT.

The gene calls are TRBV6-2 or TRBV6-3 and TRBJ2-7; D not resolved. The CDR3 covers 12 residues. Trimming stripped 6 bases from V and 5 bases from J, with 11 bases between. Germline values: CDR1 MNHEY, CDR2 SVGEGT. The CDR3 nucleotides are TGTGCCAGCAGCCCGCGCGTAGACGAGCAGTACTTC. Translation gives CASSPRVDEQYF.

V usage is TRBV18 and J usage is TRBJ2-2; 8 bases are shared with TRBD1. This CDR3 is 16 amino acids long. Germline trimming cut 1 base from V and 2 bases from J; bases unmatched to any gene: 3. Germline loops: CDR1 KGHSH, CDR2 LQKENI. For the CDR3, the DNA is TGTGCCAGCTCACCACGACAGGGGCCCAACACCGGGGAGCTGTTTTTT. It specifies CASSPRQGPNTGELFF. The full variable domain, in which reference TRBV18 and TRBJ2-2 provide the parts outside the CDR3, is NAGVMQNPRHLVRRRGQEARLRCSPMKGHSHVYWYRQLPEEGLKFMVYLQKENIIDESGMPKERFSAEFPKEGPSILRIQQVVRGDSAAYFCASSPRQGPNTGELFFGEGSRLTVL.